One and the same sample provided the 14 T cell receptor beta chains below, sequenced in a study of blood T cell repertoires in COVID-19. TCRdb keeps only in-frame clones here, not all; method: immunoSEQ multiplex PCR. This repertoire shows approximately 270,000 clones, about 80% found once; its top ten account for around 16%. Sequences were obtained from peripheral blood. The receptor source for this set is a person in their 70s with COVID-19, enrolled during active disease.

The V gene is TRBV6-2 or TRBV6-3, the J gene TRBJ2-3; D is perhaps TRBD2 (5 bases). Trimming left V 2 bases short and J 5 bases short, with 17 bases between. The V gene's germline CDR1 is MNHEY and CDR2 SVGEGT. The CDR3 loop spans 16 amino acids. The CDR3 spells CASSYPAGPEGDTQYF. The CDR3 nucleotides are TGTGCCAGCAGTTACCCCGCGGGTCCTGAGGGAGATACGCAGTATTTT.

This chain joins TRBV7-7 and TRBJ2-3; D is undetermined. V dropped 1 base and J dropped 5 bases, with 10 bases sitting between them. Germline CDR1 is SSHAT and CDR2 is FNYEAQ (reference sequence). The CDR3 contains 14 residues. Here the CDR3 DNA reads TGTGCCAGCAGCTTAGGACTCGCGGTAGATACGCAGTATTTT. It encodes CASSLGLAVDTQYF. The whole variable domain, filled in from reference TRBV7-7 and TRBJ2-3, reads GAGVSQSPRYKVTKRGQDVTLRCDPISSHATLYWYQQALGQGPEFLTYFNYEAQPDKSGLPSDRFSAERPEGSISTLTIQRTEQRDSAMYRCASSLGLAVDTQYFGPGTRLTVL.

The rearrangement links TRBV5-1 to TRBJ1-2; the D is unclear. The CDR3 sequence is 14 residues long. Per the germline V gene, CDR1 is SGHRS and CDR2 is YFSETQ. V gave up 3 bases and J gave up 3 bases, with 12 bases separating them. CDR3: CASSYGEEHYGYTF. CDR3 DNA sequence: TGCGCCAGCAGCTACGGGGAGGAGCACTATGGCTACACCTTC. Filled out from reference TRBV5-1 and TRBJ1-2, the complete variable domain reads KAGVTQTPRYLIKTRGQQVTLSCSPISGHRSVSWYQQTPGQGLQFLFEYFSETQRNKGNFPGRFSGRQFSNSRSEMNVSTLELGDSALYLCASSYGEEHYGYTFGSGTRLTVV.

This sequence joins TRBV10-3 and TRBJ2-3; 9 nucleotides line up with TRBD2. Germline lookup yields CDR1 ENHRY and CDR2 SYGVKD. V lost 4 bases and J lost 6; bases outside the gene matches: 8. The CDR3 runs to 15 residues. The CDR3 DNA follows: TGTGCCATCAGTGGTGGCGGGGGGGCGAGTGATACGCAGTATTTT. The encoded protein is CAISGGGGASDTQYF.

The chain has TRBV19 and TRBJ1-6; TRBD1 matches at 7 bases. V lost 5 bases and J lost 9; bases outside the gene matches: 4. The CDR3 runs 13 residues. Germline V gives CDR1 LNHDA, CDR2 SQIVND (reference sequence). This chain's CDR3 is CASSGGGSSPLHF. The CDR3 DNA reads TGTGCCAGTAGTGGAGGGGGCAGTTCACCCCTCCACTTT.

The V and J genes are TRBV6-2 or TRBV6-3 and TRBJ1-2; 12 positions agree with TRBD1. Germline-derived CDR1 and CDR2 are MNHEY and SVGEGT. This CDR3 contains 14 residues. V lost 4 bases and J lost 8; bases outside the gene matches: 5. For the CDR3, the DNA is TGTGCCAGCAGTTGGGGACAGGGGGCGTTCGGCTACACCTTC. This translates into CASSWGQGAFGYTF.

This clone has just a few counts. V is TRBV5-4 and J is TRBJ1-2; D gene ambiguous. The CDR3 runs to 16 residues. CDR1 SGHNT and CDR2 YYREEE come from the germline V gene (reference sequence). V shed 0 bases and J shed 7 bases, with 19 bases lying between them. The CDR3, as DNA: TGTGCCAGCAGCTTGGGGATTACCGGGCTCAGCGGTGGCTACACCTTC. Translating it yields CASSLGITGLSGGYTF.

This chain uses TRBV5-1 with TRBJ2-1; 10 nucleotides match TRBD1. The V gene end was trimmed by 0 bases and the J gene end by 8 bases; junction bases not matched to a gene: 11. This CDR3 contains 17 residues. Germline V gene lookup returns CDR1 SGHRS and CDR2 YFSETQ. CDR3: CASSLEVVGQGIDEQFF. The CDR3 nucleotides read TGCGCCAGCAGCTTGGAGGTTGTGGGACAGGGGATCGATGAGCAGTTCTTC.

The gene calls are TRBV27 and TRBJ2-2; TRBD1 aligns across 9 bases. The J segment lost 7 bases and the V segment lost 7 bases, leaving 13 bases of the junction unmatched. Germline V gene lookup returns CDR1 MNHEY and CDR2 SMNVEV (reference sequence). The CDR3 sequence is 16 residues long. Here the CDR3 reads CASIPSGQGIGGELFF. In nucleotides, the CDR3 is TGTGCCAGCATTCCCTCGGGACAGGGTATCGGCGGGGAGCTGTTTTTT.

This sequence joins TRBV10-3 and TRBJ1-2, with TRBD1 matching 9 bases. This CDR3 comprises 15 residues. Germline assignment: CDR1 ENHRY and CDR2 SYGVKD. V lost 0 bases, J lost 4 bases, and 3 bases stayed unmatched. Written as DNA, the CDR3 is TGTGCCATCAGTGAGTCGGGACAGGGCATCTATGGCTACACCTTC. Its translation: CAISESGQGIYGYTF.

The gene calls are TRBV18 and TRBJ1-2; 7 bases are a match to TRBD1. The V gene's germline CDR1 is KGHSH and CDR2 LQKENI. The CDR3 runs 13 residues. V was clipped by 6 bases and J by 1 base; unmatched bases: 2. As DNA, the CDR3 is TGTGCCAGCTCGAGGGACAGTAACTATGGCTACACCTTC. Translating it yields CASSRDSNYGYTF. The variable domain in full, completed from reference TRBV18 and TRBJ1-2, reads NAGVMQNPRHLVRRRGQEARLRCSPMKGHSHVYWYRQLPEEGLKFMVYLQKENIIDESGMPKERFSAEFPKEGPSILRIQQVVRGDSAAYFCASSRDSNYGYTFGSGTRLTVV.

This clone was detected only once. For the CDR3, the DNA is TGTGCCACCAGTGATTTCCCACAGGGGCAAGAGACCCAGTACTTC. Translating gives CATSDFPQGQETQYF. This chain uses TRBV24-1 with TRBJ2-5, with 7 bases matching TRBD1. Germline V gene lookup returns CDR1 KGHDR and CDR2 SFDVKD. This CDR3 is built from 15 residues. The trim removed 1 base at V and 2 bases at J, leaving 3 bases unmatched.

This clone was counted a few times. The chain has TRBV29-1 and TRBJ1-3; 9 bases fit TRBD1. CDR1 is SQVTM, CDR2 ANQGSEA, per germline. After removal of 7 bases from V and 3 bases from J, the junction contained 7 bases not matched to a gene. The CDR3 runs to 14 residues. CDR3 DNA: TGCAGCGGGAGAACAGGGGGCAGTGGAAACACCATATATTTT. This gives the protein CSGRTGGSGNTIYF.

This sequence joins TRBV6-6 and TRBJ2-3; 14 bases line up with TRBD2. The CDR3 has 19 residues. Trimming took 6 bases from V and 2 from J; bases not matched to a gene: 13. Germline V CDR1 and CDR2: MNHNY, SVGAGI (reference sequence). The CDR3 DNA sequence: TGTGCCAGCAGACGAAGGGGACTAGCGGGGGTCGGGGCCACAGATACGCAGTATTTT. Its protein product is CASRRRGLAGVGATDTQYF.